The 25 T cell receptor beta chains in this list originate from one sample, sequenced in a study of graft-versus-host responses after intestinal transplantation. TCRdb keeps only in-frame clones here, not all; method: immunoSEQ multiplex PCR. The sample holds under 20,000 clones, 95% seen once. Source: PBMCs, taken 23 days after intestinal transplant. Receptors were obtained from a human patient who received an intestinal transplant, so some T cells may come from the graft donor.

The V call is TRBV27, the J call TRBJ1-5; possibly TRBD1 for D (5 bases). The CDR3 is made up of 14 amino acids. Trimming left V 2 bases short and J 5 bases short, with 10 bases between. Germline V gives CDR1 MNHEY, CDR2 SMNVEV (reference sequence). CDR3 in amino acids: CASSLRGPYQPQHF. DNA of the CDR3: TGTGCCAGCAGTTTAAGGGGACCCTATCAGCCCCAGCATTTT.

V and J are TRBV8-2 and TRBJ1-2; TRBD1, the table's D call, lacks a check against the DNA. TRBV8-2 is deemed a pseudogene. The CDR3 is made up of 15 amino acids. The CDR3 loop reads CGITFRITKTYGYTF. The CDR3 region has the DNA TGTGGCATTACGTTCAGGATAACGAAGACCTATGGCTACACCTTC.

CDR3 DNA sequence: TGTGCCACCAGCTTAGGTGACAGGTTCCCTAAGGTAGAGACCCAGTACTTC. This gives the protein CATSLGDRFPKVETQYF. The rearrangement uses TRBV15 and TRBJ2-5; a possible D gene is TRBD1 (6 bases). V gave up 5 bases and J gave up 4 bases, with 23 bases separating them. Per germline, CDR1 LNHNV and CDR2 YYDKDF (reference sequence). The CDR3 spans 17 residues.

The chain employs TRBV11-2 and TRBJ1-1; 7 bases agree with TRBD1. There are 16 residues in the CDR3. Germline lookup yields CDR1 SGHAT and CDR2 FQNNGV. J lost 1 base, V lost 5 bases, and 10 bases had no gene match. The CDR3: CASSTNRQGPNTEAFF. The CDR3 region has the DNA TGTGCCAGCAGCACCAACCGACAGGGCCCGAACACTGAAGCTTTCTTT.

This chain uses TRBV28 with TRBJ1-3, with D hard to call. The length of the CDR3 is 14 residues. The V and J ends lost 7 bases and 0 bases respectively, with 10 bases between them. The germline CDR1 and CDR2 sequences are MDHEN and SYDVKM. The CDR3 spells CASIAASSGNTIYF. The CDR3 coding sequence is TGTGCCAGCATTGCAGCATCCTCTGGAAACACCATATATTTT.

The genes are TRBV28 and TRBJ2-7; tentative D call: TRBD1 (5 bases). Trimming removed 6 bases from V and 0 bases from J, with 15 bases in between. There are 15 residues in the CDR3. Per the germline V gene, CDR1 is MDHEN and CDR2 is SYDVKM. CDR3 protein: CASSSPPTVSYEQYF. The CDR3 DNA reads TGTGCCAGCAGCTCCCCCCCGACAGTCTCCTACGAGCAGTACTTC.

The chain is built from TRBV7-9 and TRBJ2-5, with 8 bases aligning to TRBD1. V trimming: 6 bases; J trimming: 2 bases; junction bases outside the gene matches: 8. CDR3 size: 15 residues. Germline-derived CDR1 and CDR2 are SEHNR and FQNEAQ (reference sequence). The CDR3 nucleotides are TGTGCCAGCAGAATGGACAGGGAGCGTCAAGAGACCCAGTACTTC. Translating it yields CASRMDRERQETQYF.

The V and J genes are TRBV12-5 and TRBJ1-5, with D perhaps matching TRBD1 (6 bases). The germline V and J ends were trimmed by 2 bases and 4 bases, with 12 bases remaining between them. This CDR3 has 15 residues. The V gene's germline CDR1 is LGHNT and CDR2 FRNRAP. CDR3 in amino acids: CASGLPGEGNQPQHF. Here the CDR3 DNA reads TGTGCTAGTGGTTTGCCAGGGGAAGGAAATCAGCCCCAGCATTTT. Full variable domain (rest looked up from reference TRBV12-5 and TRBJ1-5): DARVTQTPRHKVTEMGQEVTMRCQPILGHNTVFWYRQTMMQGLELLAYFRNRAPLDDSGMPKDRFSAEMPDATLATLKIQPSEPRDSAVYFCASGLPGEGNQPQHFGDGTRLSIL.

The rearrangement joins TRBV4-1 to TRBJ2-1; D gene ambiguous. Trimming took 1 base from V and 8 from J, leaving 6 bases between them. The CDR3 sequence is 12 residues long. In germline, CDR1 is MGHRA, CDR2 YSYEKL. Here the CDR3 reads CASSQGGHEQFF. The CDR3 DNA reads TGCGCCAGCAGCCAAGGGGGTCATGAGCAGTTCTTC.

J is TRBJ1-1 and V is TRBV30; weak D call: TRBD1 (5 bases). The CDR3 contains 14 residues. Germline-derived CDR1 and CDR2 are GTSNPN and SVGIG (reference sequence). Trimming stripped 3 bases from V and 0 bases from J, with 11 bases between. CDR3 nucleotides: TGTGCCTGGAGCGCACGACAGCTGAACACTGAAGCTTTCTTT. Translation: CAWSARQLNTEAFF.

The chain couples TRBV7-6 to TRBJ2-5; no definite D call. The V and J ends lost 3 bases and 4 bases respectively, with 3 bases between them. This CDR3 has 11 amino acids. Per the germline V gene, CDR1 is SGHVS and CDR2 is FNYEAQ. The CDR3 loop is CASSFGETQYF. In nucleotides, the CDR3 is TGTGCCAGCAGCTTTGGAGAGACCCAGTACTTC. Full variable domain (missing parts from reference TRBV7-6 and TRBJ2-5): GAGVSQSPRYKVTKRGQDVALRCDPISGHVSLYWYRQALGQGPEFLTYFNYEAQQDKSGLPNDRFSAERPEGSISTLTIQRTEQRDSAMYRCASSFGETQYFGPGTRLLVL.

This chain connects TRBV19 to TRBJ2-3; 10 positions match TRBD2. V lost 3 bases, J lost 2 bases, and 17 bases stayed unmatched. The germline V gene encodes CDR1 LNHDA and CDR2 SQIVND (reference sequence). The CDR3 is made up of 20 amino acids. This CDR3 is CASSMIGLAGDVRDTDTQYF. Written as DNA, the CDR3 is TGTGCCAGTAGTATGATTGGGCTAGCGGGAGATGTTCGGGACACAGATACGCAGTATTTT.

The chain is built from TRBV11-2 and TRBJ2-6; 9 nucleotides line up with TRBD1. The CDR3 totals 17 residues. J gave up 0 bases and V 4 bases, and 4 bases lay outside the gene matches. Per the germline V gene, CDR1 is SGHAT and CDR2 is FQNNGV. The CDR3 DNA follows: TGTGCCAGCAGCTCGGGACAGGGCCTCTCTGGGGCCAACGTCCTGACTTTC. Its protein product is CASSSGQGLSGANVLTF.

J is TRBJ2-7 and V is TRBV11-2, with 14 bases matching TRBD2. Per germline, CDR1 SGHAT and CDR2 FQNNGV. This CDR3 has 15 amino acids. The J segment lost 3 bases and the V segment lost 3 bases, leaving 1 base of the junction unmatched. The CDR3 loop is CASSFGLAGGYEQYF. For the CDR3, the DNA is TGTGCCAGCAGCTTTGGACTAGCGGGAGGCTACGAGCAGTACTTC.

The chain has TRBV11-2 and TRBJ2-3, with unresolved D. The length of the CDR3 is 12 residues. Germline V gene lookup returns CDR1 SGHAT and CDR2 FQNNGV. Trimming took off 4 bases at V and 4 bases at J, with 6 bases between the two ends. CDR3 DNA sequence: TGTGCCAGCAGCTATCAGTCAGATACGCAGTATTTT. Protein: CASSYQSDTQYF.

This chain links TRBV5-1 with TRBJ2-1, with 14 nucleotides matching TRBD2. Looked up from germline, CDR1 is SGHRS and CDR2 is YFSETQ. There are 19 residues in the CDR3. V lost 4 bases to trimming and J lost 1 base; unmatched junction nucleotides: 10. In nucleotides, the CDR3 is TGCGCCAGCAGCAAACCAGGGACTAGCGGGAGTCGGTCCTACAATGAGCAGTTCTTC. As protein: CASSKPGTSGSRSYNEQFF.

The chain uses TRBV19 and TRBJ2-7; D is perhaps TRBD2 (6 bases). The germline V gene has CDR1 LNHDA and CDR2 SQIVND (reference sequence). Trimming stripped 2 bases from V and 4 bases from J, with 12 bases between. The CDR3 runs 14 residues. The CDR3 region is CASSILAGWYEQYF. As DNA, the CDR3 is TGTGCCAGTAGTATACTTGCGGGATGGTACGAGCAGTACTTC.

This chain connects TRBV25-1 to TRBJ2-6; D remains unclear. From germline, CDR1 is MGHDK and CDR2 SYGVNS. This CDR3 has 14 amino acids. V gave up 5 bases and J gave up 0 bases, with 5 bases separating them. The CDR3: CASSTLSGANVLTF. The CDR3 DNA is TGTGCCAGCAGTACTCTCTCTGGGGCCAACGTCCTGACTTTC.

The V gene is TRBV7-3, the J gene TRBJ1-1; D may be TRBD1 (6 bases). The germline V gene encodes CDR1 SGHTA and CDR2 FQGTGA. V was trimmed by 3 bases and J by 0 bases, leaving 8 bases between them. This CDR3 has 14 residues. Here the CDR3 DNA reads TGTGCCAGCAGCTTGACAGGATTGAACACTGAAGCTTTCTTT. The encoded protein is CASSLTGLNTEAFF.

This clone was seen only once. The chain uses TRBV27 and TRBJ2-1, with 7 nucleotides matching TRBD1. V dropped 6 bases and J dropped 0; count of bases not matched to a gene: 11. CDR3 length: 17 amino acids. Germline CDR1 reads MNHEY; CDR2 reads SMNVEV (reference sequence). CDR3 amino acids: CASRPWTGPFSYNEQFF. In DNA, the CDR3 is TGTGCCAGCAGACCCTGGACAGGTCCTTTCTCCTACAATGAGCAGTTCTTC.

The chain employs TRBV27 and TRBJ2-3; 10 bases map to TRBD2. Trimming cost V 8 bases and J 2 bases; bases outside gene matches: 7. The CDR3 is 15 residues long. The V gene's germline CDR1 is MNHEY and CDR2 SMNVEV (reference sequence). The DNA for the CDR3 is TGTGCCAGCGCCCCCGGGACTAGCGACACAGATACGCAGTATTTT. Protein product: CASAPGTSDTDTQYF.

The rearrangement links TRBV18 to TRBJ1-2; 8 bases fit TRBD1. V dropped 4 bases and J dropped 1; count of bases not matched to a gene: 11. The CDR3 is 17 residues long. Germline CDR1 is KGHSH and CDR2 is LQKENI. The CDR3 protein is CASSLVGTGLLNYGYTF. Written as DNA, the CDR3 is TGTGCCAGCTCACTTGTCGGGACAGGCCTCCTTAACTATGGCTACACCTTC.

This rearrangement joins TRBV19 to TRBJ2-1; 9 bases are a match to TRBD2. There are 15 residues in the CDR3. Germline V CDR1 and CDR2: LNHDA, SQIVND (reference sequence). J gave up 4 bases and V 7 bases, and 8 bases lay outside the gene matches. Written as DNA, the CDR3 is TGTGCCAGTACTATTAGCGGGAGCCGTTACAATGAGCAGTTCTTC. Translating it yields CASTISGSRYNEQFF.

The rearrangement joins TRBV6-1 to TRBJ2-7; D is perhaps TRBD1 or TRBD2 (6 bases each). This CDR3 is built from 13 residues. Germline V lookup: CDR1 MNHNS, CDR2 SASEGT. V gave up 2 bases and J gave up 4 bases, with 9 bases separating them. The CDR3 is CASSERGGYEQYF. CDR3 coding DNA: TGTGCCAGCAGTGAAAGAGGGGGGTACGAGCAGTACTTC.

DNA of the CDR3: TGTGCCAGCAGCTTAGGGCAGGGACCCCCCTACAATGAGCAGTTCTTC. This codes for CASSLGQGPPYNEQFF. The chain is built from TRBV7-6 and TRBJ2-1, with D possibly called TRBD1 or TRBD2 (5 bases each). This CDR3 is built from 16 residues. Germline V gene data show CDR1 as SGHVS and CDR2 as FNYEAQ. V was trimmed by 1 base and J by 2 bases, leaving 12 bases between them.